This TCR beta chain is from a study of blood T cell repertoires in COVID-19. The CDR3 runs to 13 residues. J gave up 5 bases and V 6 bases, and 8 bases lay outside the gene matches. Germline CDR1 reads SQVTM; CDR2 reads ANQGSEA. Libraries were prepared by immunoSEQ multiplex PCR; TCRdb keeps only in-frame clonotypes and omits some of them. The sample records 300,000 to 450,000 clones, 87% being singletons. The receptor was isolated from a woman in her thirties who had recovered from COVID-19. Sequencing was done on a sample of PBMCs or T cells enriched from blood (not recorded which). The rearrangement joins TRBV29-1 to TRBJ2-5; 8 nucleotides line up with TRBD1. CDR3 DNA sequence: TGCAGCGTGCGGACAGGGTCAGGGGAGACCCAGTACTTC. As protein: CSVRTGSGETQYF.